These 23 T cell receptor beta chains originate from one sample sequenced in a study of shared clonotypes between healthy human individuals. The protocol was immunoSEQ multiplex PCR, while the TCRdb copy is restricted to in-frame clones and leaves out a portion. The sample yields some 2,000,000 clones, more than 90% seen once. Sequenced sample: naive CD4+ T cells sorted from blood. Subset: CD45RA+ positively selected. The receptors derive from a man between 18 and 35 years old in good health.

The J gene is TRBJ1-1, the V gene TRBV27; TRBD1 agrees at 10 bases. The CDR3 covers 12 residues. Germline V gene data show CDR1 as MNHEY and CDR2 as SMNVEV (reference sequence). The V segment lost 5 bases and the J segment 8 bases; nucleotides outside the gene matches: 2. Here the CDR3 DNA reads TGTGCCAGCAGTAGGACAGGGGGGGAAGCTTTCTTT. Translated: CASSRTGGEAFF.

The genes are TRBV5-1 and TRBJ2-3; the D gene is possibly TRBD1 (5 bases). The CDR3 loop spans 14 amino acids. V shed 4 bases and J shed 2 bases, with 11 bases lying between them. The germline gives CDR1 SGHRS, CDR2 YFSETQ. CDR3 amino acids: CASSLGHDTDTQYF. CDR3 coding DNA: TGCGCCAGCAGCCTAGGACACGACACAGATACGCAGTATTTT.

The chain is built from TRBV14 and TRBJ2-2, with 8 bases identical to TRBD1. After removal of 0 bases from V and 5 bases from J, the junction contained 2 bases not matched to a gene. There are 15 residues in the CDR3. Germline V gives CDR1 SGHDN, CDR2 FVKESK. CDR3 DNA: TGTGCCAGCAGCCAAGACAGGGGGCTGACCGGGGAGCTGTTTTTT. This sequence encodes CASSQDRGLTGELFF.

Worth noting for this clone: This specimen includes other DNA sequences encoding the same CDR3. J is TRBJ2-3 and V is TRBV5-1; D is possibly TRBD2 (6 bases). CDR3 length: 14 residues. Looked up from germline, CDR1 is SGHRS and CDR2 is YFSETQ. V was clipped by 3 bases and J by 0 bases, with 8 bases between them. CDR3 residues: CASSSGLSTDTQYF. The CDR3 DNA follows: TGCGCCAGCAGCTCTGGACTAAGCACAGATACGCAGTATTTT.

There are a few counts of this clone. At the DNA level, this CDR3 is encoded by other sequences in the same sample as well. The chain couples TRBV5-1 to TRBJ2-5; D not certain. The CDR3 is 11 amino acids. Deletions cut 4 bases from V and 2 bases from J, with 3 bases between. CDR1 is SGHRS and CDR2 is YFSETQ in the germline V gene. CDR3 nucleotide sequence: TGCGCCAGCAGCAGACAAGAGACCCAGTACTTC. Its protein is CASSRQETQYF.

The CDR3 nucleotides are TGTGCCAGCAGTTACTCGACACCCAGGGGCACAGATACGCAGTATTTT. Protein: CASSYSTPRGTDTQYF. The chain employs TRBV6-6 and TRBJ2-3, with a weak D call TRBD1 (5 bases). The germline V gene has CDR1 MNHNY and CDR2 SVGAGI (reference sequence). The CDR3 spans 16 residues. Trimming took 0 bases from V and 1 from J, leaving 11 bases between them.

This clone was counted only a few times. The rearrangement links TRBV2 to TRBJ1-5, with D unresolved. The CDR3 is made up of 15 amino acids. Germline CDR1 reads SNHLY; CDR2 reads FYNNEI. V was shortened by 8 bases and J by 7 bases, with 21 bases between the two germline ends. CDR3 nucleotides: TGTGCCAGCGGGTCAGAGGGCGTAAATTACCAGCCCCAGCATTTT. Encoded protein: CASGSEGVNYQPQHF.

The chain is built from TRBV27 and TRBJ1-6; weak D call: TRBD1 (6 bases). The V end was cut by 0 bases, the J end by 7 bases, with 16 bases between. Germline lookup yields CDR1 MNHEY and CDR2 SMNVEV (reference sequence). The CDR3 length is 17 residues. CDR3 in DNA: TGTGCCAGCAGTTTATCCACAGTGGGGGCGAAAAATTCACCCCTCCACTTT. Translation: CASSLSTVGAKNSPLHF.

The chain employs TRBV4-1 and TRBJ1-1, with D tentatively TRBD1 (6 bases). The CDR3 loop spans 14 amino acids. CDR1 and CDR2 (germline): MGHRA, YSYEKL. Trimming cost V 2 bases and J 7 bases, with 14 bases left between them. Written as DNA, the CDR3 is TGCGCCAGCAGCCAAAGTACAGGGCTCAATGAAGCTTTCTTT. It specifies CASSQSTGLNEAFF.

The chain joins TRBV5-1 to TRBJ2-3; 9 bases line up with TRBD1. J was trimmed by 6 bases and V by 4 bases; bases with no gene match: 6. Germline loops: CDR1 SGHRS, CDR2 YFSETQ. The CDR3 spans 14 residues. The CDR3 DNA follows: TGCGCCAGCAGCAAGGGACAGGGTTACGATACGCAGTATTTT. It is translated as CASSKGQGYDTQYF. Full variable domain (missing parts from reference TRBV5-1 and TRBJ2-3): KAGVTQTPRYLIKTRGQQVTLSCSPISGHRSVSWYQQTPGQGLQFLFEYFSETQRNKGNFPGRFSGRQFSNSRSEMNVSTLELGDSALYLCASSKGQGYDTQYFGPGTRLTVL.

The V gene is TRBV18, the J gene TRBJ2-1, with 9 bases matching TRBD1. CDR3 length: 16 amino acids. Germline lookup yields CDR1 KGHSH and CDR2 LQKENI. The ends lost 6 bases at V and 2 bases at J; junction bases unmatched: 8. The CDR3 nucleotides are TGTGCCAGCTCGCAACTTCGACAGGGGGCCTACAATGAGCAGTTCTTC. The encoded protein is CASSQLRQGAYNEQFF.

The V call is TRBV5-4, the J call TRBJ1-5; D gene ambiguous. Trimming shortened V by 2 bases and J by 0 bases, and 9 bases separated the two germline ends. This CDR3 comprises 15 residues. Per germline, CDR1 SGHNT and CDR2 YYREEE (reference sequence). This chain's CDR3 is CASSLGSSSNQPQHF. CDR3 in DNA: TGTGCCAGCAGCTTAGGCAGTAGTAGCAATCAGCCCCAGCATTTT.

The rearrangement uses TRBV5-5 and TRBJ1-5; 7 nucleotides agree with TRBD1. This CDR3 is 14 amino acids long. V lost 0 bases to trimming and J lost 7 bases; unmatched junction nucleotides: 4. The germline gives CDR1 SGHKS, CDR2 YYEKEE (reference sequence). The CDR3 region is CASSLEAGGQPQHF. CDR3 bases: TGTGCCAGCAGCTTGGAGGCAGGGGGGCAGCCCCAGCATTTT.

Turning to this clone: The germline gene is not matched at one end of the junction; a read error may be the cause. Written as DNA, the CDR3 is TGTGCTAGCAGCCGAGTCCCAGGGGCGATGGATACGCAGTATTTT. Translating gives CASSRVPGAMDTQYF. The chain employs TRBV7-7 and TRBJ2-3; TRBD1 might be the D (6 bases). The CDR3 spans 15 residues. CDR1 and CDR2 from the germline V gene are SSHAT and FNYEAQ (reference sequence).

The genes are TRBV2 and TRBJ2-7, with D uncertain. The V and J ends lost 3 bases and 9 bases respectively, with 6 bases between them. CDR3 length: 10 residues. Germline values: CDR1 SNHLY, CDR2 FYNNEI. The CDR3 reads CASSESVQYF. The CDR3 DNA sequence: TGTGCCAGCAGTGAGTCCGTGCAGTACTTC.

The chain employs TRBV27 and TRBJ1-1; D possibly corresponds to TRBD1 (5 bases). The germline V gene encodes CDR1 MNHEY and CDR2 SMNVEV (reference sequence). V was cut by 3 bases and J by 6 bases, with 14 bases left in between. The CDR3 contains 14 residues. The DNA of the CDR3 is TGTGCCAGCAGTTTGAGACAGATATCCGCTGAAGCTTTCTTT. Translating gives CASSLRQISAEAFF.

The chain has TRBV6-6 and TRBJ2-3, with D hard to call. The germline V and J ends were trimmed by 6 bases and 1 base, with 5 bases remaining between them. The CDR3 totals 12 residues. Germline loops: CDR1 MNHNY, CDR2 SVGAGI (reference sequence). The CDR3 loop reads CASRHGTDTQYF. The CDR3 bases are TGTGCCAGCAGGCACGGCACAGATACGCAGTATTTT.

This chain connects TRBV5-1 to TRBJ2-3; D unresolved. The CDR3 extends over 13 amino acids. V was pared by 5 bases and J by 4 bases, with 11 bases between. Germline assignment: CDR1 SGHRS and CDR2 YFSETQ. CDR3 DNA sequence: TGCGCCAGCAGGCTAGGGCAACCAGATACGCAGTATTTT. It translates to CASRLGQPDTQYF.

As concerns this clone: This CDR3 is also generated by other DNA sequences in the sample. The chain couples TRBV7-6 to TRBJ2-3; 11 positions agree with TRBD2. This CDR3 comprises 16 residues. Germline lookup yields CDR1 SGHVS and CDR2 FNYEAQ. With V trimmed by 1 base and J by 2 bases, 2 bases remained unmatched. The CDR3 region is CASSLGSGGVTDTQYF. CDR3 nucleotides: TGTGCCAGCAGCTTAGGTAGCGGGGGGGTCACAGATACGCAGTATTTT.

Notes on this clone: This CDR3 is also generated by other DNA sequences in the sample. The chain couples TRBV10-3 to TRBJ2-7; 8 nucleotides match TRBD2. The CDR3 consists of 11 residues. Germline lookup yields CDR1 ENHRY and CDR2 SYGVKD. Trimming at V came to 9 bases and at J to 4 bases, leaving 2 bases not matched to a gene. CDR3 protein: CAITSGYEQYF. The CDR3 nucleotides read TGTGCCATAACTAGCGGTTACGAGCAGTACTTC.

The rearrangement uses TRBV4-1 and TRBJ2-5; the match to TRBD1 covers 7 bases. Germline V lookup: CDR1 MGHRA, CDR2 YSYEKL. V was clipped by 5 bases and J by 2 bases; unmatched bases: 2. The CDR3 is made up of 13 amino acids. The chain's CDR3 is CASSWGQQETQYF. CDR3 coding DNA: TGCGCCAGCAGCTGGGGACAGCAAGAGACCCAGTACTTC.

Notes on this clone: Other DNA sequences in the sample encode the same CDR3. The CDR3 nucleotides are TGCGCCAGCAGCTTGGACAGGGGAGGCTATGGCTACACCTTC. The encoded protein is CASSLDRGGYGYTF. This chain links TRBV5-1 with TRBJ1-2, with 7 bases aligning to TRBD1. Germline CDR1 SGHRS, CDR2 YFSETQ. The CDR3 is 14 residues long. V shed 0 bases, J shed 4 bases, and the junction held 3 bases outside the gene matches.

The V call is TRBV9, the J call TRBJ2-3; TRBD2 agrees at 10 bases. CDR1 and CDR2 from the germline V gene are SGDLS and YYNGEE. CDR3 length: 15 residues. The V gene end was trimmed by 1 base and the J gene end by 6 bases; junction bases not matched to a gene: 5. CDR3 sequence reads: CASSVFSGGADTQYF. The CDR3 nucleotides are TGTGCCAGCAGCGTATTCAGCGGGGGGGCGGATACGCAGTATTTT.